What follows describes a single T cell receptor beta chain. Its antigen has not been determined. No quality values exist for individual bases; no much larger clone is one base distant. There are 14 amino acids in the CDR3, from cysteine to phenylalanine inclusive. Of the read, only the CDR3 DNA is kept; its 42 bases are in frame from base 1. The V and J ends are trimmed by 1 base and 6 bases, leaving 12 bases between them. CDR1 and CDR2 (SGHVS, FQNEAQ) derive from the germline V gene. These data come from a study of siplizumab effects on memory and regulatory T cells (dated by TCRdb to between 2018 and 2021). The study in broad terms: The study examined how the anti-CD2 antibody siplizumab affects alloreactive T-cell subsets in allogeneic mixed lymphocyte reactions built from human PBMCs. General findings and caveats noted by the study authors: Greater diversity appeared to be present in unstimulated naive T cells than in memory T cells, and a substantial contribution to the alloresponse seemed to be made by naive cells. The cumulative frequency of alloreactive sequences traceable to unstimulated CD4+ memory T cells was significantly reduced by siplizumab. A naive or memory phenotype could not be assigned to roughly 75-95% of proliferating CD4+ or CD8+ clones. Because sequences at frequencies below about 10^-5 were poorly captured, only a minor fraction of alloreactive clones could be mapped back to unstimulated subsets. Among mappable alloreactive CD4+ clones, an average Treg-derived fraction of around 71% was observed with siplizumab, compared with more than 25% in control reactions. Whether proliferating Tregs from siplizumab cultures were suppressive was not functionally confirmed.

The library was made by the immunoSEQ multiplex PCR assay. The deep sequencing platform assayed approximately 100,000 TCR templates per sample. Genomic DNA extracted from sorted T cells was used for TCRbeta CDR3 sequencing. On the study's bioinformatics: The R programming language was used for clonal analysis of TCRbeta CDR3 data. Unstimulated samples were compared with post-reaction CFSE-low samples to define alloreactive CD4+ and CD8+ clones. By matching sequences to the repertoires of sorted unstimulated Treg and non-Treg cells, each alloreactive CD4+ clone was assigned a regulatory or non-regulatory origin. What TCRdb holds here is the immuneACCESS table cut down to in-frame rearrangements. Part of the clones is not present; checked against another copy, under half of the missing clones reflect an unresolved V gene, and the others are unexplained. V, J and clone size were drawn from that table, and D and trimming were deduced from the DNA. Within this sample are over 90,000 clones, with 92% of them counted one time only. The ten largest clones take up about 1.1% of the sample.

Sorted unstimulated T cells and proliferating T cells recovered from mixed lymphocyte reactions were subjected to TCRbeta CDR3 sequencing. Fresh whole blood from about 10 HLA-typed healthy donors served as the source for isolating PBMCs. The sample taken for sequencing was CD4+ T cells sorted from blood. The receptor chain draws on TRBV7-8 and TRBJ1-2; a confident D gene designation cannot be given. The TCR comes from a human donor in good health. The CDR3 region: CASSLEFFGNGYTF. In nucleotides, the sequence is TGTGCCAGCAGCTTAGAGTTTTTCGGGAATGGCTACACCTTC.